This T cell receptor (beta chain) was captured by sequencing in a study of T cell responses to AZD1222 COVID-19 vaccine. Whole-study findings and limits: Only a handful of AZD1222 recipients, six or seven in all, had baseline seropositivity. Most donors were white British, females outnumbered males, and clonal diversity was possibly underestimated. Scientists sampled the repertoires only once the peak T cell response had passed. As reported, nearly half of all spike-specific TCRs target variant regions that are unmutated.

TCRdb's copy holds only in-frame clones and misses some; the assay was immunoSEQ multiplex PCR. The data contain some 120,000 clones, 70% to 90% of them singletons. In regard to this clone: The antigen is unknown.

Per the germline V gene, CDR1 is SGHDT and CDR2 is YYEEEE. The CDR3 runs to 16 residues. The junction had 5 bases not matched to a gene; V was cut back by 2 bases and J by 0 bases. This chain connects TRBV5-6 to TRBJ1-5; TRBD1 agrees at 7 bases. The receptor comes from an adult in good health. Specimen: peripheral blood, collected on day 0 of MenACWY control vaccination. The CDR3 loop reads CASSFYDRVSNQPQHF. The CDR3 DNA reads as TGTGCCAGCAGCTTCTATGACAGGGTTAGCAATCAGCCCCAGCATTTT. Supplemented by reference TRBV5-6 and TRBJ1-5, the full variable domain reads DAGVTQSPTHLIKTRGQQVTLRCSPKSGHDTVSWYQQALGQGPQFIFQYYEEEERQRGNFPDRFSGHQFPNYSSELNVNALLLGDSALYLCASSFYDRVSNQPQHFGDGTRLSIL.